This TCR beta chain emerged from a study of blood T cell repertoires in COVID-19. For the study at large: Sites across the United States, Italy and Spain contributed samples from acute and convalescent COVID-19. Sample material is recorded as cDNA or gDNA derived from T cells, B-cell-depleted T cells, or PBMCs.

Authors' data handling: Amplification of reference gene primers provided the estimated nucleated cell counts. The repertoire was sequenced with immunoSEQ multiplex PCR; TCRdb's copy has only in-frame clones and lacks some. Clonal size and the V and J genes are those of that table, whereas D and trimming came from the DNA. The sample includes approximately 190,000 clones, 84% seen only once; the top ten take less than 20%. This CDR3 has 15 residues. Trimming took 3 bases from V and 3 from J, leaving 14 bases between them. Germline V gene lookup returns CDR1 SGHTA and CDR2 FQGNSA. The chain links TRBV7-2 to TRBJ1-2, with D unresolved. Sequenced sample: peripheral blood. This clonotype originated in a human donor in a cohort sampled during active COVID-19. CDR3 residues: CASSFRPGRDYGYTF. CDR3 coding DNA: TGTGCCAGCAGCTTCCGGCCGGGGAGAGACTATGGCTACACCTTC.